This passage covers 15 T cell receptor beta chains from one sample sequenced in a study of T cell changes during pregnancy in multiple sclerosis. The protocol was immunoSEQ multiplex PCR, while the TCRdb copy is restricted to in-frame clones and leaves out a portion. Here the sample spans about 100,000 clones, approximately 92% being singletons. The material sequenced was peripheral blood, taken in the second trimester of pregnancy. These TCRs come from a female donor with multiple sclerosis, enrolled in a pregnancy study.

This chain links TRBV27 with TRBJ1-2, with 9 bases lining up with TRBD1. CDR1 and CDR2 from the germline V gene are MNHEY and SMNVEV (reference sequence). This CDR3 has 17 residues. The trim removed 6 bases at V and 4 bases at J, leaving 15 bases unmatched. The CDR3 DNA reads as TGTGCCAGCAGCTTGAGGGCTACAGGGGGCGCAGGCTATGGCTACACCTTC. Amino acids: CASSLRATGGAGYGYTF.

This clone has just one count. This rearrangement joins TRBV18 to TRBJ2-7; 10 bases match TRBD1. With 3 bases clipped from V and 6 bases from J, the junction kept 11 bases outside the gene matches. The CDR3 is 16 amino acids. Germline lookup yields CDR1 KGHSH and CDR2 LQKENI. The CDR3 DNA reads as TGTGCCAGCTCACCTCCGGGACAGGGGTTTGTTCGCGAGCAGTACTTC. Amino acid sequence: CASSPPGQGFVREQYF.

The CDR3 DNA reads TGTGCCAGCAGTGAAGCAACAGGGGGCGGGGGAGACATTCAGTACTTC. This gives the protein CASSEATGGGGDIQYF. The chain combines TRBV6-1 with TRBJ2-4; 9 bases align to TRBD1. The germline CDR1 and CDR2 sequences are MNHNS and SASEGT. This CDR3 region has 16 residues. V gave up 0 bases and J gave up 8 bases; unmatched junction bases: 8.

This chain joins TRBV7-8 and TRBJ1-6; TRBD1 agrees at 9 bases. The CDR3 runs to 12 residues. V lost 4 bases, J lost 15 bases, and 4 bases stayed unmatched. Germline loops: CDR1 SGHVS, CDR2 FQNEAQ. CDR3 DNA: TGTGCCAGCAGCTGGGGGGACAGGGTCCTCCACTTT. It codes for CASSWGDRVLHF.

The chain couples TRBV6-5 to TRBJ1-2; possible D gene TRBD1, 6 bases. The CDR3 is 12 residues long. Trimming pared 4 bases from V and 4 bases from J, leaving 7 bases between. Looked up from germline, CDR1 is MNHEY and CDR2 is SVGAGI. The CDR3: CASSSTGYGYTF. The CDR3 coding sequence is TGTGCCAGCAGTTCGACAGGCTATGGCTACACCTTC.

This chain links TRBV6-1 with TRBJ2-2, with 7 bases identical to TRBD1. The CDR3 has 15 residues. The V gene end was trimmed by 2 bases and the J gene end by 5 bases; junction bases not matched to a gene: 5. Per germline, CDR1 MNHNS and CDR2 SASEGT. CDR3 in amino acids: CASSEWTGGTGELFF. DNA for the CDR3: TGTGCCAGCAGTGAATGGACAGGTGGGACCGGGGAGCTGTTTTTT.

The genes are TRBV6-1 and TRBJ2-7; D possibly corresponds to TRBD1 (5 bases). CDR1 is MNHNS and CDR2 is SASEGT in the germline V gene. This CDR3 has 15 amino acids. With 6 bases removed from V and 0 bases from J, the gap between germline ends came to 15 bases. The CDR3 DNA is TGTGCCAGCAGACCCTGGGGCCCCGGCTCCTACGAGCAGTACTTC. This gives the protein CASRPWGPGSYEQYF.

The chain is built from TRBV6-5 and TRBJ2-1, with D possibly TRBD2 on 5 matching bases. Germline assignment: CDR1 MNHEY and CDR2 SVGAGI. The V gene lost 2 bases and the J gene lost 2 bases, with 10 bases spanning the gap. The CDR3 loop spans 15 amino acids. The chain's CDR3 is CASSYVRGTYNEQFF. The CDR3, as DNA: TGTGCCAGCAGTTACGTCCGGGGTACCTACAATGAGCAGTTCTTC.

This chain joins TRBV6-1 and TRBJ2-1; 12 bases agree with TRBD2. Per germline, CDR1 MNHNS and CDR2 SASEGT. The ends lost 1 base at V and 0 bases at J; junction bases unmatched: 7. This CDR3 region has 19 residues. The CDR3 DNA follows: TGTGCCAGCAGTGAAGGGCTAGCGGGAGGGTCGGGCTCCTACAATGAGCAGTTCTTC. This codes for CASSEGLAGGSGSYNEQFF.

The genes are TRBV19 and TRBJ2-1; D is perhaps TRBD1 (5 bases). Trimming pared 6 bases from V and 5 bases from J, leaving 14 bases between. This CDR3 is built from 14 residues. Germline V gives CDR1 LNHDA, CDR2 SQIVND (reference sequence). The CDR3, as DNA: TGTGCCAGTAGAGGGGATCTAGTCCACAATGAGCAGTTCTTC. It codes for CASRGDLVHNEQFF.

V is TRBV18 and J is TRBJ1-4, with 9 bases lining up with TRBD1. The CDR3 is 16 amino acids. Trimming at V came to 6 bases and at J to 0 bases, leaving 5 bases not matched to a gene. In germline, CDR1 is KGHSH, CDR2 LQKENI. CDR3 bases: TGTGCCAGCTCCCCGGGACAGGGTGCAACTAATGAAAAACTGTTTTTT. Its protein is CASSPGQGATNEKLFF.

J is TRBJ1-1 and V is TRBV13; 8 bases agree with TRBD1. CDR1 and CDR2 from the germline V gene are PRHDT and FYEKMQ (reference sequence). The J segment lost 8 bases and the V segment lost 3 bases, leaving 5 bases of the junction unmatched. CDR3 length equals 13 residues. CDR3 DNA sequence: TGTGCCAGCAGCTTGCCAGGGGGCTTCGAAGCTTTCTTT. Its protein product is CASSLPGGFEAFF.

This clone occurred many times. This chain uses TRBV2 with TRBJ2-7; 8 bases map to TRBD2. CDR1 SNHLY and CDR2 FYNNEI come from the germline V gene. The CDR3 is 13 amino acids. Trimming took 5 bases from V and 6 from J; bases not matched to a gene: 6. CDR3 nucleotides: TGTGCCAGCAGTCCTACAGGGACTAGCGAGCAGTACTTC. Translation gives CASSPTGTSEQYF.

CDR3 region: CASSIGGGGSREEQYF. The DNA for the CDR3 is TGTGCCAGTAGTATAGGAGGAGGCGGGAGTAGGGAAGAGCAGTACTTC. The chain couples TRBV19 to TRBJ2-7; the match to TRBD2 covers 7 bases. The V gene end was trimmed by 1 base and the J gene end by 7 bases; junction bases not matched to a gene: 13. The CDR3 consists of 16 residues. Germline loops: CDR1 LNHDA, CDR2 SQIVND (reference sequence).

The chain couples TRBV10-3 to TRBJ2-1, with 7 bases matching TRBD1. CDR1 ENHRY and CDR2 SYGVKD come from the germline V gene. V lost 3 bases and J lost 3; bases outside the gene matches: 5. The CDR3 totals 15 residues. The CDR3 loop reads CAISEPPGGYNEQFF. CDR3 bases: TGTGCCATCAGTGAACCACCAGGGGGCTACAATGAGCAGTTCTTC.